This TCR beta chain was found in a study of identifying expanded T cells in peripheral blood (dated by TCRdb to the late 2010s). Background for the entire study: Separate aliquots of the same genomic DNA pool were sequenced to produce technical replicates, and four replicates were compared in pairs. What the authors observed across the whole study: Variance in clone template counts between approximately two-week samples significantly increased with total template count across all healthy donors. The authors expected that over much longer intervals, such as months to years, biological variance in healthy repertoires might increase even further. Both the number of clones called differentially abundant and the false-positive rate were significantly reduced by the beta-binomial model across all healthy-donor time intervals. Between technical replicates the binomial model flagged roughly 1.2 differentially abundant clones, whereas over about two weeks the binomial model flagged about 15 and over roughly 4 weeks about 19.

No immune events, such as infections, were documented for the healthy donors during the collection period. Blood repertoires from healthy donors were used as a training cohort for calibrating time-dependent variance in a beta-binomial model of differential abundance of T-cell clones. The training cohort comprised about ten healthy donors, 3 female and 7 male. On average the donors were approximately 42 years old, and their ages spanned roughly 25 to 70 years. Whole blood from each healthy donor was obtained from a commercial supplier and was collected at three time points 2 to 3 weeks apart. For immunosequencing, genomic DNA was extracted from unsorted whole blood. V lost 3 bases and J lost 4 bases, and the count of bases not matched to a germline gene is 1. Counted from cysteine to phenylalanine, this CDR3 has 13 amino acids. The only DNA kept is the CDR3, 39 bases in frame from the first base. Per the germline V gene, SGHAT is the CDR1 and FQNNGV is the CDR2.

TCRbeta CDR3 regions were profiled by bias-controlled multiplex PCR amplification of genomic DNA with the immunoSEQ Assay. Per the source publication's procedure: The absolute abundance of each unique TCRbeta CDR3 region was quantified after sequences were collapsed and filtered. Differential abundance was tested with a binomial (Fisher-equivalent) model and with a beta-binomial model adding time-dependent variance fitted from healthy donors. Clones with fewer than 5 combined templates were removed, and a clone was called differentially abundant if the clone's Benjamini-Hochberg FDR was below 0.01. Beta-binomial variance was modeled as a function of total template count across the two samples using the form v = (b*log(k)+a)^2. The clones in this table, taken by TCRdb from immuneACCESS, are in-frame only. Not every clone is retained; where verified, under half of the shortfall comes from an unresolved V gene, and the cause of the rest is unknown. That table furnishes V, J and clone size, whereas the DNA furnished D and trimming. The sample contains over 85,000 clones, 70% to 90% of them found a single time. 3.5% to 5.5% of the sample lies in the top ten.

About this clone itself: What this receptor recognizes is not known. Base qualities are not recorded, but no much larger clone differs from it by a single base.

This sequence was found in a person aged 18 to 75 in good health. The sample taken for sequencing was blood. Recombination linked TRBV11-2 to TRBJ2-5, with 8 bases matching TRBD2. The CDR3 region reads CASSFRGGETQYF. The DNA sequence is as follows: TGTGCCAGCAGCTTCCGGGGGGGAGAGACCCAGTACTTC.